This T cell receptor (beta chain) was retrieved from a study of blood T cell repertoires in COVID-19. Study-level background: Sources were T cells, B-cell-depleted T cells, or PBMCs; the material itself was cDNA or gDNA.

V lost 0 bases and J lost 9, with 10 bases in between. The germline gives CDR1 SGDLS, CDR2 YYNGEE. The CDR3 sequence is 14 residues long. The repertoire was sequenced with immunoSEQ multiplex PCR; TCRdb's copy has only in-frame clones and lacks some. The sample holds tens of thousands of clones, around 80% seen once. This clonotype was sampled from a woman older than 75 with acute or convalescent COVID-19. V gene TRBV9 combines with J gene TRBJ1-6; D perhaps matches TRBD1 (5 bases). Sequenced: peripheral blood. The CDR3 is CASSVATDSSPLHF. CDR3 nucleotides: TGTGCCAGCAGCGTAGCTACCGACAGTTCACCCCTCCACTTT.